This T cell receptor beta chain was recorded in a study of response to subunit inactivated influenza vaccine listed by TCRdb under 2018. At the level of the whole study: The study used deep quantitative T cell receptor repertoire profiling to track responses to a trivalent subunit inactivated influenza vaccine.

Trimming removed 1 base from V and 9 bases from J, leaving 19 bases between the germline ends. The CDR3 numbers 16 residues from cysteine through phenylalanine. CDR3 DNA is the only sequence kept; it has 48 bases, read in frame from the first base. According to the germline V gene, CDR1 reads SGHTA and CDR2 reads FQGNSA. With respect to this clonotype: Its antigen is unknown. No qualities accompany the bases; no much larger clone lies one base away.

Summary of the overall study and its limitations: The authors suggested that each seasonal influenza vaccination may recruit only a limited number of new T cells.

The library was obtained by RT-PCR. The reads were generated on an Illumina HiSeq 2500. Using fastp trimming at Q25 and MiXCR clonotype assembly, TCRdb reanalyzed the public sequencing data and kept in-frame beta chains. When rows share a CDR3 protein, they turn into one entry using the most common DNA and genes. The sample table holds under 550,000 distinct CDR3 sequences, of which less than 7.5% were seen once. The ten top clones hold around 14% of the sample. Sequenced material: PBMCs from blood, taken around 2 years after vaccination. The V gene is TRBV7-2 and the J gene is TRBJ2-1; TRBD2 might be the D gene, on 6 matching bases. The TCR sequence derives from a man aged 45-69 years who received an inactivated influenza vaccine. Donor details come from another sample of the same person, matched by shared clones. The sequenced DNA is TGTGCCAGCAGCTTAGGGATCGGGGACTCCCGGCGTGAGCAGTTCTTC. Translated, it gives CASSLGIGDSRREQFF.